The TCR beta chain under discussion was sequenced for a study of ipilimumab plus nivolumab after autologous stem cell transplantation. At the level of the study: Typical patient got roughly 5 ipilimumab doses and 7 or 8 nivolumab doses (median).

Trimming took 0 bases from V and 6 from J, leaving 9 bases between them. Per germline, CDR1 SGDLS and CDR2 YYNGEE. CDR3 length equals 13 residues. Notes on the study in general: The authors say TCR, Treg and microbiome findings warrant further study.

Through week 26, nivolumab 3 mg/kg IV was given weeks 1, 4, 7, 10, then biweekly. Sequencing was performed with immunoSEQ multiplex PCR; in TCRdb, only in-frame clones are kept and a portion is missing. This sample has roughly 16,000 clones, with over 70% found just once. Remarks on this clone: Its target is unknown.

The source was PBMCs, collected in a trial of ipilimumab plus nivolumab as post-transplant consolidation. The chain joins TRBV9 to TRBJ2-5; D is unclear. This sequence originates from a male donor with diffuse large B-cell lymphoma. Here the CDR3 reads CASSVADSQTQYF. DNA of the CDR3: TGTGCCAGCAGCGTAGCTGACTCACAGACCCAGTACTTC. The variable domain in full, with the rest retrieved from reference TRBV9 and TRBJ2-5, is DSGVTQTPKHLITATGQRVTLRCSPRSGDLSVYWYQQSLDQGLQFLIQYYNGEERAKGNILERFSAQQFPDLHSELNLSSLELGDSALYFCASSVADSQTQYFGPGTRLLVL.